This T cell receptor (beta chain) came from a study of blood T cell repertoires in COVID-19. Libraries were prepared by immunoSEQ multiplex PCR; TCRdb keeps only in-frame clonotypes and omits some of them. The data contain roughly 150,000 clones, roughly 85% of them singletons. Germline V CDR1 and CDR2: LGHDT, YNNKEL (reference sequence). V was trimmed by 5 bases and J by 3 bases, leaving 13 bases between them. The CDR3 contains 14 residues. Cohort placement rested on clinical history that participants reported themselves. The sequencing input was PBMCs or T cells enriched from blood (not recorded which). This receptor was taken from a woman between 65 and 79 years old in a cohort exposed to, infected with or recovered from COVID-19 (not recorded which). The genes are TRBV3-1 (or the pseudogene TRBV3-2) and TRBJ1-1; D unclear. The CDR3 protein is CASSYLRGDTEAFF. The CDR3 DNA reads as TGTGCCAGCAGCTACCTTCGGGGTGACACTGAAGCTTTCTTT.